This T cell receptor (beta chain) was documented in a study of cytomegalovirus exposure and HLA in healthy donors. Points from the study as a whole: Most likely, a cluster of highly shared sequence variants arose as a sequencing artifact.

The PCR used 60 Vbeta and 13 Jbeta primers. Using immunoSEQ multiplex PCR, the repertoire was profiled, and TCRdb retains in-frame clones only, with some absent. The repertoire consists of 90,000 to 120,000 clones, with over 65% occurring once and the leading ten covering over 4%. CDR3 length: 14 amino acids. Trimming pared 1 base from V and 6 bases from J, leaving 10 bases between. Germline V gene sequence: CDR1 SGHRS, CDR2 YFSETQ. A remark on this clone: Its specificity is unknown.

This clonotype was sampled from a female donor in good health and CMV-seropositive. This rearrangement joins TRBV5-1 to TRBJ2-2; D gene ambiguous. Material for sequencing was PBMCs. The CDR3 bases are TGCGCCAGCAGCTTGCGCTATGAGCCCGGGGAGCTGTTTTTT. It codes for CASSLRYEPGELFF. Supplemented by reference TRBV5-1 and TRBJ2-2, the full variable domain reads KAGVTQTPRYLIKTRGQQVTLSCSPISGHRSVSWYQQTPGQGLQFLFEYFSETQRNKGNFPGRFSGRQFSNSRSEMNVSTLELGDSALYLCASSLRYEPGELFFGEGSRLTVL.